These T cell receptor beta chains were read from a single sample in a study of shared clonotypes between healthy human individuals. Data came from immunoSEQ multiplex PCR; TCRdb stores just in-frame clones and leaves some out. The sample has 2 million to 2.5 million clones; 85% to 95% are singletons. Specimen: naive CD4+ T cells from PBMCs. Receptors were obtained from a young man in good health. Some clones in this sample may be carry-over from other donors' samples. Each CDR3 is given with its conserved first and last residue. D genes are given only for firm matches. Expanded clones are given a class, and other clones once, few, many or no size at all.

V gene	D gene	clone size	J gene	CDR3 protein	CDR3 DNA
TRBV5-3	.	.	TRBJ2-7	CASTGLGYEQYF	TGTGCCAGCACAGGGCTGGGATACGAGCAGTACTTC
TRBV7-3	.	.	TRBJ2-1	CASSLTGRERPFF	TGTGCCAGCAGCTTAACTGGCCGGGAGAGACCGTTCTTC
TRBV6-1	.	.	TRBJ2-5	CASSEARGLGVTKETQYF	TGTGCCAGCAGTGAAGCGCGTGGGTTGGGGGTAACTAAAGAGACCCAGTACTTC
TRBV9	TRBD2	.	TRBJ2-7	CASSVSGTGGPYEQYF	TGTGCCAGCAGCGTAAGTGGAACGGGAGGGCCCTACGAGCAGTACTTC
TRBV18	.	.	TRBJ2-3	CASSLRPQSRTDTQYF	TGTGCCAGCTCACTCCGGCCACAGAGTCGAACAGATACGCAGTATTTT
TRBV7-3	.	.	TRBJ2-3	CASSSQMTDTQYF	TGTGCCAGCAGCTCCCAAATGACAGATACGCAGTATTTT
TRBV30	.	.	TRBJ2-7	CAWRDLGEQYF	TGTGCCTGGAGGGACTTGGGGGAGCAGTACTTC
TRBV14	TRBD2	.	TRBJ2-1	CASSQDLLAGGPNEQFF	TGTGCCAGCAGCCAAGATCTATTAGCGGGAGGGCCGAATGAGCAGTTCTTC
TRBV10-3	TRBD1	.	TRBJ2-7	CAISEDRGGYEQYF	TGTGCCATCAGTGAGGACAGGGGTGGGTACGAGCAGTACTTC
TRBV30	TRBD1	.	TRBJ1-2	CAWSGTGGYGYTF	TGTGCCTGGAGTGGGACAGGGGGCTATGGCTACACCTTC
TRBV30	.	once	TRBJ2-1	CAWSVQYEQFF	TGTGCCTGGAGTGTGCAATATGAGCAGTTCTTC
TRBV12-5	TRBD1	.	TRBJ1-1	CASAQDRVAEAFF	TGTGCTAGTGCCCAAGACAGGGTCGCTGAAGCTTTCTTT
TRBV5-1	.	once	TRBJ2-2	CASSLALGATGELFF	TGCGCCAGCAGCTTGGCCCTAGGGGCCACCGGGGAGCTGTTTTTT
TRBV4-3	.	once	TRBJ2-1	CASSQERQLPYNEQFF	TGCGCCAGCAGCCAAGAACGGCAGCTTCCCTACAATGAGCAGTTCTTC
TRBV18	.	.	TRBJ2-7	CASSRLSDRYEQYF	TGTGCCAGCTCGCGACTCAGTGATCGCTACGAGCAGTACTTC
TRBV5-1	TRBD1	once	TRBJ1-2	CASSLDPGGLGGYTF	TGCGCCAGCAGCTTGGACCCAGGGGGCCTTGGCGGCTACACCTTC
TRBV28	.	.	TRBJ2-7	CASSLVSGREQYF	TGTGCCAGCAGTTTGGTTAGCGGTAGAGAGCAGTACTTC
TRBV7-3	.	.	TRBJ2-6	CASSPTLVGANVLTF	TGTGCCAGCAGCCCCACCCTCGTAGGGGCCAACGTCCTGACTTTC
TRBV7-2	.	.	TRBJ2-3	CASSPGLTTDTQYF	TGTGCCAGCAGCCCCGGACTGACCACAGATACGCAGTATTTT
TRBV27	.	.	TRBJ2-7	CASRGREFYEQYF	TGTGCCAGCAGAGGTCGGGAGTTCTACGAGCAGTACTTC
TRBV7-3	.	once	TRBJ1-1	CASSANTGLATEAFF	TGTGCCAGCAGCGCCAATACAGGGTTGGCCACTGAAGCTTTCTTT
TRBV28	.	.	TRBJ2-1	CASSRGTVSYNEQFF	TGTGCCAGCAGCCGCGGGACAGTCTCCTACAATGAGCAGTTCTTC
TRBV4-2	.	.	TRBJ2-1	CASSFPGSDYNEQFF	TGTGCCAGCAGCTTCCCCGGGAGTGATTACAATGAGCAGTTCTTC
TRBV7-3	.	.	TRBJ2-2	CASSGGGPGELFF	TGTGCCAGCAGTGGAGGGGGTCCCGGGGAGCTGTTTTTT
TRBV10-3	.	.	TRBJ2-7	CAIRSTEGPPTEQYF	TGTGCCATCAGGTCGACCGAGGGCCCTCCTACCGAGCAGTACTTC
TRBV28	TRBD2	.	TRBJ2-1	CASSAGSSGSNEQFF	TGTGCCAGCAGTGCGGGGTCTAGCGGGAGCAATGAGCAGTTCTTC
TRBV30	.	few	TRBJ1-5	CAWSVGRGNQPQHF	TGTGCCTGGAGTGTGGGCAGGGGTAATCAGCCCCAGCATTTT
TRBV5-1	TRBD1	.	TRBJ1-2	CASSYRQGDYGYTF	TGCGCCAGCAGCTACCGACAGGGTGACTATGGCTACACCTTC
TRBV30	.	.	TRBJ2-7	CAWTTGRDPYEQYF	TGTGCCTGGACCACAGGTAGGGACCCCTACGAGCAGTACTTC
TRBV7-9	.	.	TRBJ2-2	CASSFGPGQTTGELFF	.
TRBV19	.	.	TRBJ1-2	CASSIAQTGSYGYTF	TGTGCCAGTAGTATAGCCCAAACAGGGTCCTATGGCTACACCTTC
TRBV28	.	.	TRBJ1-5	CASSLGGVSNQPQHF	TGTGCCAGCAGTTTGGGAGGTGTTAGCAATCAGCCCCAGCATTTT
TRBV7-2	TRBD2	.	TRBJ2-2	CASRGTSDGELFF	TGTGCCAGCCGAGGGACTAGCGACGGGGAGCTGTTTTTT
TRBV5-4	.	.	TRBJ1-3	CASSLESGLTSGNTIYF	TGTGCCAGCAGCTTAGAATCGGGACTGACCTCTGGAAACACCATATATTTT
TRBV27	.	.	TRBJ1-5	CASSPRSVEQRSNQPQHF	TGTGCCAGCAGCCCCCGATCTGTGGAGCAGCGAAGCAATCAGCCCCAGCATTTT
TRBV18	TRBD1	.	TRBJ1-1	CASTGTVGAFF	TGTGCCAGCACCGGGACAGTTGGAGCTTTCTTT
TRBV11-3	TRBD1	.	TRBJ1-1	CASSLGGDRGNTEAFF	TGTGCCAGCAGCTTAGGAGGCGACAGGGGGAACACTGAAGCTTTCTTT
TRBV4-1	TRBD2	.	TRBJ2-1	CASSQDLTSGRAVEQFF	TGCGCCAGCAGCCAAGATCTCACTAGCGGGAGGGCCGTTGAGCAGTTCTTC
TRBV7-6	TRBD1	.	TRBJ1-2	CASSLGAGGDGYTF	TGTGCCAGCAGTCTGGGGGCAGGGGGCGATGGCTACACCTTC
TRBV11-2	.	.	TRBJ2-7	CASSLALFSYEQYF	TGTGCCAGCAGCTTAGCCCTGTTCTCCTACGAGCAGTACTTC
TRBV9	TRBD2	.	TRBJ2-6	CASSVGGGTSGANVLTF	TGTGCCAGCAGCGTGGGGGGAGGGACCTCTGGGGCCAACGTCCTGACTTTC
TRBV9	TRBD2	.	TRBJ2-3	CASSVMAGGYTDTQYF	TGTGCCAGCAGCGTAATGGCGGGAGGGTACACAGATACGCAGTATTTT
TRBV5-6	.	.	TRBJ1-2	CASTGGYTF	TGTGCCAGCACCGGCGGCTACACCTTC
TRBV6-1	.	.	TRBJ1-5	CASSGAGISNQPQHF	TGTGCCAGCAGTGGAGCAGGGATAAGCAATCAGCCCCAGCATTTT
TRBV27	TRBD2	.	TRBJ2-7	CAIGIAGGSREQYF	TGTGCCATCGGAATAGCGGGGGGGTCTCGCGAGCAGTACTTC
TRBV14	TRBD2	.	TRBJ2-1	CASSQVLAGVWRVSNNEQFF	TGTGCCAGCAGCCAAGTACTAGCGGGAGTTTGGAGGGTTTCGAACAATGAGCAGTTCTTC
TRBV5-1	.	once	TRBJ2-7	CASSRANEYEQYF	TGCGCCAGCAGCCGCGCGAACGAATACGAGCAGTACTTC
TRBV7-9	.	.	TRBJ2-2	CASNTDAYTGELFF	TGTGCCAGCAACACCGACGCTTACACCGGGGAGCTGTTTTTT
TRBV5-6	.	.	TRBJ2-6	CASSAGRGSGANVLTF	TGTGCCAGCAGCGCAGGCAGAGGCTCTGGGGCCAACGTCCTGACTTTC
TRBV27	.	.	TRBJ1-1	CASSPLRQEGNTEAFF	TGTGCCAGCAGTCCCCTGAGACAGGAGGGGAACACTGAAGCTTTCTTT